Listed here are 14 T cell receptor beta chains from one sample, sequenced in a study of blood T cell repertoires in COVID-19. TCRdb's table, derived via immunoSEQ multiplex PCR, lists solely in-frame clones and lacks some. The sample records about 6,100 clones, approximately 89% being singletons. The material sequenced was peripheral blood. All receptors come from a human donor in a cohort sampled during active COVID-19.

The genes are TRBV19 and TRBJ2-5; 7 bases are shared with TRBD1. CDR1 LNHDA and CDR2 SQIVND come from the germline V gene (reference sequence). The CDR3 has 14 amino acids. V was pared by 0 bases and J by 5 bases, with 3 bases of the junction left unmatched. The CDR3 spells CASSIEGRGETQYF. CDR3 DNA sequence: TGTGCCAGTAGTATAGAAGGCAGGGGGGAGACCCAGTACTTC.

Written as DNA, the CDR3 is TGTGCCAGCAGTTTCTACTTTCTAGCTTTCTTT. This codes for CASSFYFLAFF. The genes are TRBV28 and TRBJ1-1; no definite D call. Germline V gene data show CDR1 as MDHEN and CDR2 as SYDVKM. The CDR3 runs to 11 residues. V dropped 3 bases and J dropped 10 bases, with 9 bases sitting between them.

CDR3 protein: CASSYSAEGPGEQYF. DNA for the CDR3: TGTGCCAGCAGTTACTCGGCGGAGGGCCCGGGCGAGCAGTACTTC. The chain carries TRBV6-2 or TRBV6-3 and TRBJ2-7, with D possibly matching TRBD2 (6 bases). Germline V gene sequence: CDR1 MNHEY, CDR2 SVGEGT. V gave up 0 bases and J gave up 6 bases, with 15 bases separating them. The CDR3 length is 15 residues.

The V call is TRBV11-1, the J call TRBJ1-4; D unresolved. Germline values: CDR1 SGHAT, CDR2 FQDESV (reference sequence). This CDR3 is built from 16 residues. With 5 bases removed from V and 0 bases from J, the gap between germline ends came to 13 bases. The DNA for the CDR3 is TGTGCCAGCAGCCACGGACTACCGACAACTAATGAAAAACTGTTTTTT. Translating gives CASSHGLPTTNEKLFF.

The chain couples TRBV27 to TRBJ2-7; 11 bases are a match to TRBD2. The V gene's germline CDR1 is MNHEY and CDR2 SMNVEV (reference sequence). V lost 6 bases and J lost 1; bases outside the gene matches: 5. This CDR3 region has 15 residues. CDR3 in DNA: TGTGCCAGCAGACCTACTAGCGGGGGATCCTACGAGCAGTACTTC. The encoded protein is CASRPTSGGSYEQYF.

The genes are TRBV29-1 and TRBJ2-6; perhaps TRBD1 as D (5 bases). Germline V gives CDR1 SQVTM, CDR2 ANQGSEA. The CDR3 totals 13 residues. V was cut by 4 bases and J by 2 bases, with 6 bases left in between. The CDR3 bases are TGCAGCGTTGTAGGGGCTGGGGCCAACGTCCTGACTTTC. This sequence encodes CSVVGAGANVLTF.

This clone was detected a few times. The rearrangement links TRBV27 to TRBJ2-7; 7 bases align to TRBD2. The V gene end was trimmed by 3 bases and the J gene end by 2 bases; junction bases not matched to a gene: 4. From germline, CDR1 is MNHEY and CDR2 SMNVEV (reference sequence). CDR3 length equals 14 residues. The CDR3 reads CASSLSSGTYEQYF. The CDR3 DNA reads as TGTGCCAGCAGTTTGTCTAGCGGTACCTACGAGCAGTACTTC.

This clone is labeled medium-sized. One junction end does not reproduce the germline sequence, and a read error may be involved. The gene calls are TRBV7-7 and TRBJ2-1; 11 positions match TRBD2. CDR1 is SSHAT, CDR2 FNYEAQ, per germline (reference sequence). The CDR3 spans 15 residues. The CDR3 region is CASSSGLAAYNEQFF. CDR3 nucleotide sequence: TGTGCTAGCAGCTCGGGACTAGCGGCTTACAATGAGCAGTTCTTC.

The CDR3 sequence is CASSQDPRINNEQFF. The CDR3 DNA reads TGCGCCAGCAGCCAAGACCCTAGAATTAACAATGAGCAGTTCTTC. The chain joins TRBV4-1 to TRBJ2-1, with D uncertain. The germline gives CDR1 MGHRA, CDR2 YSYEKL. Trimming shortened V by 0 bases and J by 5 bases, and 11 bases separated the two germline ends. The CDR3 runs to 15 residues.

CDR3 amino acids: CATSRDLSPGGAGEQFF. The CDR3 DNA follows: TGTGCCACCAGCAGAGATCTGTCGCCAGGGGGCGCAGGTGAGCAGTTCTTC. The rearrangement uses TRBV15 and TRBJ2-1; TRBD1 matches 8 bases. J was trimmed by 9 bases and V by 0 bases; bases with no gene match: 13. Germline assignment: CDR1 LNHNV and CDR2 YYDKDF (reference sequence). The length of the CDR3 is 17 residues.

The CDR3 loop is CASILAGEGTGELFF. CDR3 coding DNA: TGTGCCAGCATACTAGCGGGAGAAGGCACCGGGGAGCTGTTTTTT. This chain uses TRBV2 with TRBJ2-2; 11 nucleotides line up with TRBD2. The CDR3 runs to 15 residues. Germline V CDR1 and CDR2: SNHLY, FYNNEI. The J segment lost 4 bases and the V segment lost 7 bases, leaving 5 bases of the junction unmatched.

The genes are TRBV7-4 and TRBJ1-4, with TRBD1 matching 8 bases. Germline lookup yields CDR1 SGHVT and CDR2 SQSDAQ. Trimming cost V 5 bases and J 5 bases; bases outside gene matches: 4. The CDR3 runs 14 residues. CDR3 residues: CASSRDRKNEKLFF. The CDR3 coding sequence is TGTGCCAGCAGCCGGGACAGGAAAAATGAAAAACTGTTTTTT.

This clone was observed once. The chain has TRBV4-2 and TRBJ2-7; possible D gene TRBD2, 6 bases. Germline values: CDR1 LGHNA, CDR2 YNFKEQ. The CDR3 runs 13 residues. The ends were cut back, 3 bases at V and 1 base at J, with 7 bases in the middle. This chain's CDR3 is CASSQTSSYEQYF. DNA of the CDR3: TGTGCCAGCAGCCAGACTAGTTCCTACGAGCAGTACTTC.

The chain employs TRBV7-2 and TRBJ2-7, with D tentatively TRBD1 (5 bases). CDR3 length: 15 amino acids. Germline CDR1 reads SGHTA; CDR2 reads FQGNSA. With 2 bases removed from V and 5 bases from J, the gap between germline ends came to 16 bases. CDR3 protein: CASSLIPGFEHEQYF. The CDR3 coding sequence is TGTGCCAGCAGCTTAATTCCAGGGTTTGAACACGAGCAGTACTTC.